This T cell receptor beta chain was found in a study of regulatory T cells in long-lasting Graves disease (dated by TCRdb to 2020 to 2022). Background on the whole study: Newly diagnosed Graves' disease patients had taken antithyroid drugs for less than 3 months. Peripheral blood TCR sequencing and RNA sequencing compared persistent Graves' disease patients with newly diagnosed Graves' disease patients. The study was registered as a clinical trial and conducted in China. A total of roughly 35 samples underwent TCR sequencing: around 13 from persistent and around 20 from newly diagnosed Graves' disease patients. Study-wide conclusions, independent of this receptor: Preferential use of TRBV28, TRBJ1-2 and TRBJ2-5 was observed in persistent disease, whereas TRBV20-1 and TRBJ2-1 were favored in newly diagnosed disease. Sequencing and analysis were limited to the TCR beta chain. As a limitation, the authors acknowledged that the small sample size may reduce accuracy. Compared with newly diagnosed patients, patients with persistent Graves' disease had lower TCR Shannon entropy and fewer highly expanded clones, which suggests clonal expansion. Only peripheral blood was studied, because thyroid tissue, the primary lesion, was inaccessible. Persistent patients shared more public clonotypes among themselves (roughly 2,700) than newly diagnosed patients did (about 1,000).

In the germline V gene, CDR1 corresponds to MDHEN and CDR2 to SYDVKM. There are 13 amino acids in the CDR3, from cysteine to phenylalanine inclusive. CDR3 DNA only is kept here, 39 bases in frame from base 1. At the junction V is shortened by 5 bases and J by 8 bases, with 12 bases in between. This clonotype was detected only a few times. The antigen this receptor binds is unknown. Base qualities are not recorded, but no much larger clone differs from it by a single base. Interpreted using the paper, the time point label stands for: newly diagnosed GD, antithyroid drugs for less than 3 months. For both TCR sequencing and RNA sequencing, RNA was extracted from PBMCs using TRIzol. Graves' disease was diagnosed according to American Thyroid Association guidelines. The patients came from an endocrinology department in Xi'an, China. Each patient gave 8.5 to 9.5 milliliters of peripheral blood, collected in an EDTA anticoagulant tube. Ficoll Paque Plus density gradient separation was used to isolate PBMCs, and no further T cell sorting was done. An Agilent 2100 Bioanalyzer and agarose gel were used to check RNA quality, while a NanoDrop 2000 measured RNA concentration.

The library was prepared using multiplex PCR. Instrument on record: Illumina HiSeq 4000. To build TCR beta libraries, CDR3 regions were amplified by Arm-PCR using iRepertoire HTBI primers. Before sequencing, the PCR products underwent gel purification. As for the original processing: A total of fewer than 70 TRBV and under 15 TRBJ segments were identified across samples and were used for gene usage analysis of CDR3 amino acid clonotypes. COPE and FqMerger were used to merge the filtered high-quality paired reads into contigs. Contigs were aligned with BLAST to IMGT TRBV, TRBD and TRBJ reference genes, and CDR3 was defined per IMGT. Highly expanded clones were defined as clonotypes with a frequency above 0.1%. Shannon entropy was used to measure repertoire diversity, and the Gini coefficient was used to measure V-J evenness. A clonotype found in more than one individual was treated as public. Using fastp at Q25 and MiXCR, TCRdb reprocessed the public reads and kept productive beta chains. Rows with one shared CDR3 protein collapse into an entry with the most common genes and DNA. Here the V and J calls rest on TCRdb's processing, not on the authors' analysis. Counted in this sample were 420,000 or so distinct CDR3 sequences; about 15% of them appeared once. Of the sample, roughly 23% falls within the top ten clones.

The data also belong to a second study, concerning T cells in Graves' hyperthyroidism and ophthalmopathy. From the second report: A patient counted as having stable Graves' hyperthyroidism if no progression to ophthalmopathy occurred over 18 months of follow-up. Hyperthyroidism patients were newly diagnosed, with disease duration under 2 months, and aged 18 to 65 years. Any patient with an uncontrolled infection, another autoimmune disease, pregnancy or lactation was excluded. Diagnoses were based on clinical symptoms, serum thyroxine and TRAb, thyroid ultrasound and orbital computed tomography. A first-round RT-PCR of the TCR CDR3 used the HTBI primer set with the Qiagen OneStep RT-PCR kit. Blood samples also contained most of the expanded thyroid clonotypes (frequency above 0.001), which suggests that blood repertoires may reflect thyroid immune responses. A model built on a 13 V-J signature distinguished ophthalmopathy from stable hyperthyroidism, reaching 87.88% sensitivity and approximately 81% specificity in cross-validation and 80%/75% in testing. In validation, progression to ophthalmopathy was predicted by the model with 70.59% sensitivity and roughly 76% specificity, a median of about 6.4 months before onset. To identify TCR V-J signatures that set the groups apart, the researchers used a discovery cohort of 100 patients, made up of roughly 40 with Graves' ophthalmopathy and about 60 with stable Graves' hyperthyroidism. Whether ophthalmopathy could be predicted prospectively was tested in an independent validation cohort made up of under 20 hyperthyroidism patients plus 17 patients who later progressed to ophthalmopathy. The approximately 90 discovery patients were randomly split 7:3 into training and test sets. In addition, the study compared T-cell repertoires in thyroid tissue and in blood from several Graves' hyperthyroidism patients. Following sampling, methimazole starting at 30 mg daily was given to hyperthyroidism patients, and high-dose intravenous methylprednisolone was given to ophthalmopathy patients. Libraries were constructed in a second round of multiplex PCR, after which size selection and purification were carried out. Sequencing of the libraries was done on an Illumina HiSeq2000 using paired-end 100 bp reads. SOAPnuke was used to process the raw data, with reads discarded if the reads contained adapters or uncalled bases, had a mean Phred below 15, or lacked an exact constant-primer or identifier match. COPE v1.2.5 was used to merge high-quality paired reads, and clonotypes were defined as unique nucleotide sequences. Clonotypes were aligned to IMGT TRBV, TRBD and TRBJ reference segments using MiTCR v1.1. The analysis was restricted to V-J combinations with a frequency above 0.0001, which together covered about 99% of the repertoires. A TCS score was defined as the ratio between F50 (clonal expansion) and ExV (chaos), using BLOSUM62-based TCRdist between CDR3 peptides within each V-J. Welch's t-statistics and random forest reduced approximately 520 V-J features to about 12, which were used in a naive Bayes classifier (R e1071). Sample size was not statistically predetermined, and investigators were not blinded to group allocation. The paper describes TCR Vbeta CDR3 sequencing of about 140 peripheral blood samples, made up of roughly 40 ophthalmopathy patients, around 78 hyperthyroidism patients and 17 progressor patients.

Here the chain combines TRBV28 and TRBJ1-4; TRBD1 is possibly the D segment (5 matching bases). This specimen was peripheral blood mononuclear cells (PBMCs), taken at new diagnosis, from a patient treated with antithyroid drugs. The sequence was obtained from a woman between 18 and 29 years old with Graves disease. Donor details come from another sample of the same person, matched by shared clones. The bases read TGTGCCAGCAGTGTCGGGACTGCGGAAAAACTGTTTTTT. Its translation is CASSVGTAEKLFF. Joined to the reference TRBV28 and TRBJ1-4 proteins, this CDR3 gives the full variable domain: DVKVTQSSRYLVKRTGEKVFLECVQDMDHENMFWYRQDPGLGLRLIYFSYDVKMKEKGDIPEGYSVSREKKERFSLILESASTNQTSMYLCASSVGTAEKLFFGSGTQLSVL.